This T cell receptor beta chain was sequenced in a study of cytomegalovirus exposure and HLA in healthy donors (dated by TCRdb to between 2016 and 2019). Looking at the study overall: According to an earlier analysis of several hundred of the donors, 200 million or so T cells yielded 90 million to 130 million unique TCR beta sequences and about 300 Gb of sequence data. HLA typing included class I and class II loci at four-digit resolution. The number of donors typed differed by locus, with roughly 629-640 for A, B, C, DRB1 and DQB1, 522 for DQA1, about 610 for DPA1, and under 490 for DPB1. Donor age, sex, ethnicity and CMV serostatus were compiled alongside the repertoire data. The study aimed to test whether cataloging public T cell receptors could reveal signatures of past pathogen exposure. Rather than drawing on any new phenotypic data, the later analysis identified candidate immune exposures from TCR beta sequences and the way those sequences occurred across donors. An early release that covered fewer than 750 HLA-typed donors contained about 300 gigabases of sequencing data and about 84 million unique TCR sequences. The genetic ancestry cluster associated with self-reported Caucasian donors included 70% to 85% of the 398 genotyped donors. A later analysis re-examined previously published TCR beta repertoires from roughly 720 donors and added high-resolution HLA genotyping to investigate patterns of TCR occurrence. Across about 370 genotyped donors of the cohort, an average of about 200,000 unique TCR beta nucleotide sequences per donor were sequenced, and 15% to 20% of those sequences were non-productive. An earlier analysis of 450 to 750 of the donors used high-throughput TCR beta sequencing to judge whether each TCR beta V gene segment behaved as functional or pseudogenic. All discovery cohort repertoires had been generated using a single sequencing platform. High-throughput TCR immunosequencing, statistical association of individual TCRs with disease status, and machine learning were combined to predict cytomegalovirus infection status. The study profiled the T cell repertoires of under 700 subjects by immunosequencing and related them to cytomegalovirus serostatus. A later genetic analysis took genome-wide SNP genotypes for 398 of the 666 donors and used that subset as a discovery cohort. About 5 DR-DQ haplotypes were handled as single units for association and clustering, since linkage in the cohort was strong. Besides the first cohort of approximately 710 subjects, a separate validation cohort made up of some 110 different subjects was used.

For this chain, trimming is 2 bases at the V end and 10 bases at the J end, and the number of junction bases without a gene match is 6. CDR1 and CDR2 (LNHDA, SQIVND) derive from the germline V gene (reference sequence). Inclusive of the bounding cysteine and phenylalanine, the CDR3 is 15 residues long. Left in the record is the CDR3 DNA by itself, 45 bases read in frame from the first base. The cohort consisted of approximately 670 healthy bone marrow donors. All cohort members were sampled while nominally healthy, although unrecorded immune exposures were likely present. The donor tested CMV seropositive and was one of the 289 seropositive cohort members. Each donor provided a peripheral blood sample, and peripheral blood mononuclear cells were used for TCR beta sequencing. Genomic DNA extraction from the blood cell samples was performed with the Qiagen DNeasy Blood Extraction Kit. Findings and caveats that apply to the study as a whole: According to a later analysis, parvovirus B19, influenza, CMV and Epstein-Barr virus appeared linked to several top co-occurrence clusters. A cluster of highly shared sequence variants was judged likely to be a technical artifact of the sequencing pipeline. An association between a missense DCLRE1C variant and V-gene and J-gene trimming of TCR beta chains was found in a later genetic analysis and replicated in an independent cohort. It was suggested by the authors that the approach could potentially be generalized to other disease states and immunological phenotypes. A later analysis found that HLA-associated TCR beta chains were more clonally expanded and had lower generation probabilities than equally common non-associated chains. The study listed 150 to 200 TCR beta chains as associated with cytomegalovirus. Because counts were too low, approximately 18 rarely observed V segments, including chromosome 9 orphons, were excluded from the earlier analysis of around 590 of the donors. CMV serostatus was the only immune exposure information available for the cohort. Presence/absence analyses assumed roughly uniform sequencing depth across donors, an assumption that may not hold. The classifier was reported to diagnose cytomegalovirus status with high specificity and sensitivity in both the original and validation cohorts. According to a later analysis, most CMV-associated TCR beta chains appeared to be HLA-restricted, and the HLA associations seemed to be driven largely by CMV exposure. In vitro tests confirmed that a few of the cytomegalovirus-associated TCR beta chains recognize cytomegalovirus antigens. In an earlier analysis of some 550 of the donors, most TCR beta V segments were observed in productive rearrangements about 90% or about 30% of the time, broadly matching IMGT annotations. Most TCR sequences were seen in very few donors, while some public TCRs were found in many individuals. In a later analysis, 16,951 TCR beta sequences were associated with specific HLA alleles at a false discovery rate of 0.05. When HLA alleles, especially DR and DQ, strongly co-occurred, TCR associations were difficult to assign to individual alleles. Only TCR beta chains were sequenced in this cohort, and the absence of alpha or paired-chain data limited detectable features. A further reported finding was that TCR beta sequences accurately predicted the HLA-A and HLA-B alleles for most subjects in the first cohort. In a later analysis, TCR association rates were found to vary across HLA loci, with the most associated TCRs seen for DRB1 alleles and the fewest for HLA-C alleles. Linkage disequilibrium might explain the correlated functional status among segregating V segments, but an unknown experimental factor could not be ruled out. Some IMGT-functional V segments, including TRBV6-2 and TRBV6-3, could not be distinguished by the 87-base-pair reads and were therefore excluded. According to a later genetic analysis, donors in an Asian-associated ancestry cluster had fewer N-insertions in productive TCRs than the approximately 710-donor mean. Because some donors lacked HLA typing at each locus, the association tests relied only on the typed subset.

Turning to this clone: Its specific antigen is unknown. The input lacks base qualities; no much larger clone sits a single base away.

The library was prepared using the immunoSEQ multiplex PCR assay. For the multiplex PCR, a mixture combining 60 forward primers for TCR Vbeta segments and 13 reverse primers for TCR Jbeta segments was used. The CDR3 region of rearranged TCR beta genes was amplified from genomic DNA by a multiplex PCR assay. Amplified TCR beta libraries were sequenced as 87-base-pair reads on the Illumina HiSeq System. The authors' pipeline ran thus. In a later analysis, tens of millions of unique TCR beta chains were counted across the roughly 670 repertoires, and roughly 11 million of these chains were shared by at least two donors. Raw reads were error-corrected and collapsed into unique sequences with a nearest-neighbor algorithm that merged closely related sequences to remove PCR and sequencing errors. V, D and J gene segments were assigned by aligning CDR3 sequences to IMGT reference sequences. For a sequence to be retained, a match of at least six nucleotides to both a V gene segment and a J gene segment was required. A rearrangement was called productive if the CDR3 had no stop codons and remained in frame with V and J, and every other rearrangement was called non-productive. CDR3 was defined by IMGT convention, running from the second conserved V-encoded cysteine to the conserved J-encoded phenylalanine. In an earlier analysis of 587 of the donors, sequences lacking an unambiguous match to a single V gene segment were excluded. An earlier analysis of fewer than 750 of the donors called V segments functional above 56.7% productive rearrangements and segregating when the between-donor standard deviation exceeded 5%. A statistical classification framework was developed to diagnose cytomegalovirus status using the catalog of TCR beta chain sequences. A later analysis assigned V and J genes by comparing TCR nucleotide sequences with IMGT/GENE-DB human TR gene sequences. In a later analysis, CDR3 sequences and most-parsimonious VDJ recombination scenarios were assigned using the TCRdist pipeline. In a later analysis, each TCR beta chain was defined by its CDR3 amino acid sequence together with its V-gene family, and reads lacking a unique V-gene family were excluded. A later analysis removed several hundred highly shared, low-generation-probability nucleotide sequences to deal with suspected cross-contamination and a sequencing artifact. In a later analysis, a clonal expansion index was calculated for each public chain from normalized within-repertoire ranks of inferred template counts. In a later analysis, generation probabilities were computed using a VDJ recombination model fitted to out-of-frame rearrangements, and the results were checked against IGoR. In a later analysis, hypergeometric tests were used to score TCR-TCR, TCR-HLA and TCR-CMV co-occurrence, with a repertoire-size bias correction applied to TCR pairs. A later analysis estimated false discovery rates by permuting HLA or CMV assignments 20 times. In a later analysis, co-occurring TCRs were grouped using DBSCAN, and TCRdist sequence similarity was added for clustering within HLA-allele-positive subsets. Repertoires with fewer than 30,000 or more than 120,000 public chains were left out of co-occurrence clustering, as were a handful of repertoires with anomalous nucleotide sharing. Held by TCRdb, this immuneACCESS table contains in-frame sequences only and omits some clones. Under half of the omission traces to an unresolved V gene where checked; the cause of the rest is unknown. Clone size and V and J calls were adopted from that table, with D and trimming inferred from the DNA. This sample gives 100,000 to 150,000 clones in total; roughly four fifths of them show up just once. The ten largest clones take up 5.5% to 6% of the sample.

The receptor was isolated from a woman aged 40 to 50 in good health and CMV-seropositive. Sequencing input: PBMCs. The chain is encoded by TRBV19 joined to TRBJ1-6; TRBD1 fits 9 bases in the junction. The CDR3 protein sequence reads: CASSIPGQGGSPLHF. The nucleotide sequence reads as follows: TGTGCCAGTAGTATACCGGGACAGGGCGGGTCACCCCTCCACTTT. With all but the CDR3 taken from the reference TRBV19 and TRBJ1-6 genes, the full variable domain is: DGGITQSPKYLFRKEGQNVTLSCEQNLNHDAMYWYRQDPGQGLRLIYYSQIVNDFQKGDIAEGYSVSREKKESFPLTVTSAQKNPTAFYLCASSIPGQGGSPLHFGNGTRLTVT.